These T cell receptor beta chains were read from a single sample in a study of T cells after yellow fever vaccination. MiXCR, applied by TCRdb to the 5' RACE reads, yields one record per CDR3 protein. The sample has about 430,000 distinct CDR3 sequences; approximately 19% are singletons. The specimen was PBMCs, collected before the yellow fever booster vaccination. These receptors came from a man in his late teens or twenties who received the YFV17D yellow fever vaccine. Each CDR3 is given with its conserved first and last residue.

CDR3 protein: CASSVELGNSPLHF; J gene: TRBJ1-6; V gene: TRBV9
CDR3 protein: CSADWTSGGAGEQFF; J gene: TRBJ2-1; V gene: TRBV20-1
CDR3 protein: CASSQDRPIRTGVTGELFF; J gene: TRBJ2-2; V gene: TRBV4-3
CDR3 protein: CASSTRTSGNNEQFF; J gene: TRBJ2-1; V gene: TRBV11-2
CDR3 protein: CASSLAWGGTDTQYF; J gene: TRBJ2-3; V gene: TRBV5-1
CDR3 protein: CASTRDGQGGGYTF; J gene: TRBJ1-2; V gene: TRBV9
CDR3 protein: CASSPGPGLAAADTQYF; J gene: TRBJ2-3; V gene: TRBV6-2/TRBV6-3
CDR3 protein: CASSAAGTNPQYF; J gene: TRBJ2-3; V gene: TRBV9
CDR3 protein: CASSSSQRRFF; J gene: TRBJ1-1; V gene: TRBV12-3/TRBV12-4
CDR3 protein: CASGKAGSYEQYF; J gene: TRBJ2-7; V gene: TRBV12-3/TRBV12-4
CDR3 protein: CSALRPTGNPPQHF; J gene: TRBJ1-5; V gene: TRBV20-1
CDR3 protein: CASSFGGTGEQFF; J gene: TRBJ2-1; V gene: TRBV12-3/TRBV12-4
CDR3 protein: CASSLLAGGADQPQHF; J gene: TRBJ1-5; V gene: TRBV28
CDR3 protein: CASSPKGGYGNQPQHF; J gene: TRBJ1-5; V gene: TRBV6-5
CDR3 protein: CAWDEGSPLHF; J gene: TRBJ1-6; V gene: TRBV30
CDR3 protein: CATSRDGGPSGNTIYF; J gene: TRBJ1-3; V gene: TRBV15